This TCR beta chain was observed in a study of T cell changes during pregnancy in multiple sclerosis. Per germline, CDR1 LNHDA and CDR2 SQIVND (reference sequence). This CDR3 spans 14 amino acids. The ends were cut back, 3 bases at V and 9 bases at J, with 12 bases in the middle. Only in-frame clones appear in the TCRdb table, and some are missing; sequencing was by immunoSEQ multiplex PCR. The table shows 100,000 or so clones, with about nine tenths occurring only once. The source was peripheral blood, collected after pregnancy. The chain is built from TRBV19 and TRBJ1-6; D perhaps matches TRBD1 (5 bases). This clonotype was obtained from a female donor with multiple sclerosis, enrolled in a pregnancy study. CDR3 sequence reads: CASSMGGSRSPLHF. Written as DNA, the CDR3 is TGTGCCAGTAGTATGGGGGGTTCGCGTTCACCCCTCCACTTT.